This TCR beta chain was obtained from a study of cytomegalovirus exposure and HLA in healthy donors. Study-wide context: The Caucasian-associated ancestry cluster held roughly 80% of more than 350 genotyped donors.

Whereas donors were nominally healthy upon sampling, unrecorded immune exposures were probable. The PCR made use of 60 Vbeta and 13 Jbeta primers. Profiled with immunoSEQ multiplex PCR; TCRdb holds only in-frame clones, not every one. The sample carries 150,000 or so clones, around 81% recorded once. V lost 0 bases and J lost 0, with 12 bases in between. CDR3 length: 16 residues. The clonotype originates from a woman between 18 and 29 years old in good health and CMV-seropositive. Input material: PBMCs. V is TRBV23-1 and J is TRBJ2-7; possibly TRBD1 for D (5 bases). TRBV23-1 is filed as an ORF, its function uncertain. Written as DNA, the CDR3 is TGCGCCAGCAGTCAATCAACCAGGGTTAGCTCCTACGAGCAGTACTTC. It yields the protein CASSQSTRVSSYEQYF.